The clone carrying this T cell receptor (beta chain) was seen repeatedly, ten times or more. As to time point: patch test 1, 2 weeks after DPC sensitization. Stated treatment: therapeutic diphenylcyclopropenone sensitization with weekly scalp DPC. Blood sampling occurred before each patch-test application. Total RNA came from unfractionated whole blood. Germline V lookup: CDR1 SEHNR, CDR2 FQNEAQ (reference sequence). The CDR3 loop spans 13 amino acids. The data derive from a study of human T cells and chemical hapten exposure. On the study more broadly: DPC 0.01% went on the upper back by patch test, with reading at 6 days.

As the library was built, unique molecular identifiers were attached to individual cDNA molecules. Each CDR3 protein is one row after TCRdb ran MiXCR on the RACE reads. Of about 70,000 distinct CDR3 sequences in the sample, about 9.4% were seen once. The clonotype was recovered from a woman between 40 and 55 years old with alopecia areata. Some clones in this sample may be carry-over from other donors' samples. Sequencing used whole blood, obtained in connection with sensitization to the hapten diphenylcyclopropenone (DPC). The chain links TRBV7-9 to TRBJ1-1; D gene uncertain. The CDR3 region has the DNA TGTGCGATCACCAACCTCTTGAACACTGAAGCTTTCTTT. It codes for CAITNLLNTEAFF.